These T cell receptor beta chains were read from a single sample in a study of cytomegalovirus exposure and HLA in healthy donors. The protocol was immunoSEQ multiplex PCR, while the TCRdb copy is restricted to in-frame clones and leaves out a portion. The repertoire holds approximately 190,000 clones, 84% seen once, with about 0.24% in the top ten. What was sequenced was PBMCs. These TCRs come from a boy aged 10-17 years in good health and CMV-seronegative. The CDR3 runs from the conserved cysteine through the conserved F or W. A D gene is named only where the DNA matches it firmly. Clone sizes are given selectively: once, few, many, or a class where the clone is expanded.

cdr3_nt	cdr3_aa	v_call	j_call	clone_size	d_call
TGTGCCACCAGCCCCCTTCAGTACAATGAGCAGTTCTTC	CATSPLQYNEQFF	TRBV15	TRBJ2-1	-	-
TGTGCCAGCAGTATGGACAGGTTAGGTCAGCCCCAGCATTTT	CASSMDRLGQPQHF	TRBV6-5	TRBJ1-5	-	TRBD1
TGTGCCAGCAGTTACAACGGGGGCAATCAGCCCCAGCATTTT	CASSYNGGNQPQHF	TRBV6-6	TRBJ1-5	once	-
TGTGCCAGCAGCGTAGGAACAGGGACTAATGAAAAACTGTTTTTT	CASSVGTGTNEKLFF	TRBV9	TRBJ1-4	-	-
TGCGCCAGCAGCCCCTGGGGCTACACTGAAGCTTTCTTT	CASSPWGYTEAFF	TRBV5-1	TRBJ1-1	-	-
TGTGCCAGCAGTTCAGGTGGCTACACCTTC	CASSSGGYTF	TRBV2	TRBJ1-2	-	-
TGTGCCAGCAGCGTACCAATACCGGGACAGAAACCCGCGAACACCGGGGAGCTGTTTTTT	CASSVPIPGQKPANTGELFF	TRBV9	TRBJ2-2	-	TRBD1
TGTGCCAGCAGGCCTACCGGGACAGGGTTGGACGAGCAGTACTTC	CASRPTGTGLDEQYF	TRBV5-4	TRBJ2-7	-	TRBD1
TGTGCCAGCTCCCACCGCGGGGTTTTGGATACGTACTTC	CASSHRGVLDTYF	TRBV27	TRBJ2-4	-	-
TGTGCCTGGAAGGGGTCGAGACAGGGTATCTATGGCTACACCTTC	CAWKGSRQGIYGYTF	TRBV30	TRBJ1-2	-	TRBD1
TGTGCCAGCAGCTTAGAAGGAGGGCAGTCGGGGTTTACGCAGTATTTT	CASSLEGGQSGFTQYF	TRBV7-2	TRBJ2-3	-	-
TGTGCCAGCAGTCTGACAGGGGCTCTAAACGAGCAGTACTTC	CASSLTGALNEQYF	TRBV2	TRBJ2-7	-	TRBD1
TGCAGTGCAGGGGCGGGGTTGGAGCAGTTCTTC	CSAGAGLEQFF	TRBV20-1	TRBJ2-1	-	-
TGTGCCAGCAGCCGATCCTTTCTAGCGGGAGATAGAGATACGCAGTATTTT	CASSRSFLAGDRDTQYF	TRBV7-9	TRBJ2-3	-	TRBD2
TGTGCCAGCAGCTCGACAGGGGGGATCTACGAGCAGTACTTC	CASSSTGGIYEQYF	TRBV6-6	TRBJ2-7	-	TRBD1
TGTGCCAGCGGGTCACGAGCGGGAACCTACAATGAGCAGTTCTTC	CASGSRAGTYNEQFF	TRBV6-5	TRBJ2-1	few	TRBD2
TGTGCCAGCAGCCGCGGTATCTACGAGCAGTACTTC	CASSRGIYEQYF	TRBV7-9	TRBJ2-7	-	-
TGTGCCTGGAGTGGCGGACTAGCGGGGAACTACGAGCAGTACTTC	CAWSGGLAGNYEQYF	TRBV30	TRBJ2-7	-	TRBD2
TGTGCCAGCAGCCCACGGGAAGGGGGCTATGGCTACACCTTC	CASSPREGGYGYTF	TRBV6-4	TRBJ1-2	-	-
TGTGCCAGCAGCTCCACAGTCGTACGAAACACCATATATTTT	CASSSTVVRNTIYF	TRBV7-8	TRBJ1-3	-	-